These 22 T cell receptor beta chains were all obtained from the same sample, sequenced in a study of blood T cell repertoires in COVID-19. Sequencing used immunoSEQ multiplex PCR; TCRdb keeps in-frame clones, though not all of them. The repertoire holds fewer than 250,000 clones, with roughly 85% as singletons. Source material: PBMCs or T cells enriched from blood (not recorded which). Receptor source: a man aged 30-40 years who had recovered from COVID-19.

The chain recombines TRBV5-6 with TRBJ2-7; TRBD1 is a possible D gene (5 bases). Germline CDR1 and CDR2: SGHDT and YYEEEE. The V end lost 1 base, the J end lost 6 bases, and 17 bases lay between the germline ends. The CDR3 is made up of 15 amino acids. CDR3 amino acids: CASSLRGLDFSEQYF. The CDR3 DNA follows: TGTGCCAGCAGCTTGAGGGGTCTAGACTTTTCCGAGCAGTACTTC.

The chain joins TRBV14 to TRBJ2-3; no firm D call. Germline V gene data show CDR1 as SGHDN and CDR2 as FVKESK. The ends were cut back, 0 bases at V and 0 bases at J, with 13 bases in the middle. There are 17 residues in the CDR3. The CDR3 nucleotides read TGTGCCAGCAGCCAAGATCGAGGCAGCCCTAGCACAGATACGCAGTATTTT. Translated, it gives CASSQDRGSPSTDTQYF.

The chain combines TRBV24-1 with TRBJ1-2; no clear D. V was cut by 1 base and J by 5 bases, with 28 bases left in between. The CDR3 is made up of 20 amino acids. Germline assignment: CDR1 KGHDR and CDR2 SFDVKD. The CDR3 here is CATSDFLGRGRWQTIYGYTF. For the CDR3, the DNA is TGTGCCACCAGTGATTTCCTCGGGCGCGGGCGGTGGCAGACTATTTATGGCTACACCTTC.

CDR3 nucleotide sequence: TGTGCCTGGAGTCCCCGTGATTCACCCCTCCACTTT. Protein: CAWSPRDSPLHF. The chain employs TRBV30 and TRBJ1-6; D gene unclear. This CDR3 spans 12 amino acids. Germline V gene lookup returns CDR1 GTSNPN and CDR2 SVGIG (reference sequence). The V gene lost 2 bases and the J gene lost 8 bases, with 7 bases spanning the gap.

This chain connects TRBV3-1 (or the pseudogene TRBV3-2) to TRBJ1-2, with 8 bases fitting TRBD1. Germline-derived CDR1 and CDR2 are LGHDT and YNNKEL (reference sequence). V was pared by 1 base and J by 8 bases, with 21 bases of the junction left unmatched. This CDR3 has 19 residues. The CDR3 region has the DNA TGTGCCAGCAGCCAAGGGTTGGTGTCTGCAGGACAGGGTATATTGGGCTACACCTTC. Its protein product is CASSQGLVSAGQGILGYTF.

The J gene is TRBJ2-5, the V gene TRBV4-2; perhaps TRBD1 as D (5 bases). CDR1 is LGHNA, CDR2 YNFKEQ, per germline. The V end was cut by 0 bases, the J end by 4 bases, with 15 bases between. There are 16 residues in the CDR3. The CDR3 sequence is CASSQEGLGQGETQYF. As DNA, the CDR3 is TGTGCCAGCAGCCAAGAAGGCCTGGGCCAGGGAGAGACCCAGTACTTC.

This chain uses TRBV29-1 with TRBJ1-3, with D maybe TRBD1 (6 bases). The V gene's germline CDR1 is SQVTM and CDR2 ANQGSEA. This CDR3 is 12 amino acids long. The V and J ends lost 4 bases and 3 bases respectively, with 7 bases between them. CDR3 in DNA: TGCAGCGTTGGGACAGTTGGAAACACCATATATTTT. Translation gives CSVGTVGNTIYF. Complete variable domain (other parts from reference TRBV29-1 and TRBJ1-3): SAVISQKPSRDICQRGTSLTIQCQVDSQVTMMFWYRQQPGQSLTLIATANQGSEATYESGFVIDKFPISRPNLTFSTLTVSNMSPEDSSIYLCSVGTVGNTIYFGEGSWLTVV.

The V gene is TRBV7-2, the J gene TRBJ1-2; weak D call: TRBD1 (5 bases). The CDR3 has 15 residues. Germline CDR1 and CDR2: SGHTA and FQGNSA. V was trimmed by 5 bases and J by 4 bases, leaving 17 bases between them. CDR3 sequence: CASSPRAGDRYGYTF. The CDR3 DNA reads TGTGCCAGCAGCCCGCGGGCGGGGGACCGCTATGGCTACACCTTC.

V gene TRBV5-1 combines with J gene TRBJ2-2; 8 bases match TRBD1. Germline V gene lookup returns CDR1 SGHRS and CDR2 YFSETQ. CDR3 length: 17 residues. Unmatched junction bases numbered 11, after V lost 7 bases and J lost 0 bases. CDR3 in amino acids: CASELFGTGANTGELFF. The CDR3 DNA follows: TGCGCCAGCGAATTGTTTGGGACAGGAGCGAACACCGGGGAGCTGTTTTTT.

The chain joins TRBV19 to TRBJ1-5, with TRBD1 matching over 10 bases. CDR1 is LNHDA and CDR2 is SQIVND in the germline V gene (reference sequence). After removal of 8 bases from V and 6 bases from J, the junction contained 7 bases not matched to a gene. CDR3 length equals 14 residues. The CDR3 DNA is TGTGCCAGTGGTTGGACAGGGGGTTCTCAGCCCCAGCATTTT. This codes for CASGWTGGSQPQHF.

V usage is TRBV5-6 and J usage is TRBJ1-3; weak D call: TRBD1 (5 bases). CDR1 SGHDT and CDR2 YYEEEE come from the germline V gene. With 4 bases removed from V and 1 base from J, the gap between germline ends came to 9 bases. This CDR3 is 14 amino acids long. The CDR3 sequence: CASSRRQSGNTIYF. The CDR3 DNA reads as TGTGCCAGCAGCCGAAGACAGTCTGGAAACACCATATATTTT.

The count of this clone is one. CDR3 sequence: CASSITGGYYEQYF. The CDR3, as DNA: TGTGCCAGTAGTATAACAGGGGGTTACTACGAGCAGTACTTC. The V and J genes are TRBV19 and TRBJ2-7; 8 bases agree with TRBD1. Germline-derived CDR1 and CDR2 are LNHDA and SQIVND (reference sequence). This CDR3 has 14 residues. V lost 2 bases and J lost 3; bases outside the gene matches: 3.

CDR3 coding DNA: TGTGCCAGCAGCGTAATCAGGGGTAATGAAGCTTTCTTT. This encodes CASSVIRGNEAFF. V usage is TRBV9 and J usage is TRBJ1-1; D is possibly TRBD1 (6 bases). The germline V gene encodes CDR1 SGDLS and CDR2 YYNGEE. The CDR3 runs 13 residues. Trimming shortened V by 1 base and J by 7 bases, and 11 bases separated the two germline ends.

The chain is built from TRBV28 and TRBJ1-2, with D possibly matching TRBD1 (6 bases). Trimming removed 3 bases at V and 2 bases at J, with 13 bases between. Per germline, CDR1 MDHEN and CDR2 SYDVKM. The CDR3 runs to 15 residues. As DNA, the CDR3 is TGTGCCAGCAGTTTCCCGGGGCAGGGGAACTATGGCTACACCTTC. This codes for CASSFPGQGNYGYTF.

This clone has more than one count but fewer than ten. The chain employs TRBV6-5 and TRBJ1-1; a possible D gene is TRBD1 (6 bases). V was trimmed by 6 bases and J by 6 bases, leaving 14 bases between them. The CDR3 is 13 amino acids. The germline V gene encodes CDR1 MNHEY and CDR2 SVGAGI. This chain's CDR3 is CASRHKGGAEAFF. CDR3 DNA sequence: TGTGCCAGCAGACATAAGGGGGGGGCTGAAGCTTTCTTT.

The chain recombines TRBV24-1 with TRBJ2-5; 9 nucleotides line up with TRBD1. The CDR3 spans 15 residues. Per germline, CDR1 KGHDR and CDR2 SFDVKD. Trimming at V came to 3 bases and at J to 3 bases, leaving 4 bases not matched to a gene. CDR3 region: CATSDGDRGKETQYF. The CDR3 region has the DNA TGTGCCACCAGTGATGGCGACAGGGGGAAAGAGACCCAGTACTTC.

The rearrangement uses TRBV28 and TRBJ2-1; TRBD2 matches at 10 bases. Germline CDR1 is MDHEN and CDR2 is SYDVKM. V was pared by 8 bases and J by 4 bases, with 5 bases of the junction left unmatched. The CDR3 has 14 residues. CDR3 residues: CASRGLAEYNEQFF. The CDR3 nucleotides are TGTGCCAGCCGCGGACTAGCGGAATACAATGAGCAGTTCTTC.

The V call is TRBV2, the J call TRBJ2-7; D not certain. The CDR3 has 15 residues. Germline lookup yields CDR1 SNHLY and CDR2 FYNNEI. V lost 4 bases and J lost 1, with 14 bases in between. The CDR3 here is CASSAEQVQSYEQYF. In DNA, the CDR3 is TGTGCCAGCAGTGCCGAGCAGGTCCAGTCCTACGAGCAGTACTTC.

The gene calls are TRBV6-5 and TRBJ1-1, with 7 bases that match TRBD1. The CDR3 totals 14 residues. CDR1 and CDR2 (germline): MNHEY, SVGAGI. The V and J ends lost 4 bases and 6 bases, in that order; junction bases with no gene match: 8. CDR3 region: CASSSDRKGPEAFF. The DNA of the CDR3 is TGTGCCAGCAGTTCGGACAGGAAGGGACCTGAAGCTTTCTTT.

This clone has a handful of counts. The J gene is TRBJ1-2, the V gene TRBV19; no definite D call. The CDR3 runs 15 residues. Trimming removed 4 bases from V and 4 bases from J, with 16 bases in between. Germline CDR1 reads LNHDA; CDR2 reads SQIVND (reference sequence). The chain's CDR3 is CASSTRVIALYGYTF. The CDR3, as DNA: TGTGCCAGTAGTACGCGAGTAATCGCCCTCTATGGCTACACCTTC. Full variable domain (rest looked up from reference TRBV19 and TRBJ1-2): DGGITQSPKYLFRKEGQNVTLSCEQNLNHDAMYWYRQDPGQGLRLIYYSQIVNDFQKGDIAEGYSVSREKKESFPLTVTSAQKNPTAFYLCASSTRVIALYGYTFGSGTRLTVV.

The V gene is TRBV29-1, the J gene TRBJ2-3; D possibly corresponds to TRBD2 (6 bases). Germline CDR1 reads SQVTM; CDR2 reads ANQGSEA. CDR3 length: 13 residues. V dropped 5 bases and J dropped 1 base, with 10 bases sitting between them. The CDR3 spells CSVRPGGTDTQYF. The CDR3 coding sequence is TGCAGCGTTCGGCCGGGAGGCACAGATACGCAGTATTTT.

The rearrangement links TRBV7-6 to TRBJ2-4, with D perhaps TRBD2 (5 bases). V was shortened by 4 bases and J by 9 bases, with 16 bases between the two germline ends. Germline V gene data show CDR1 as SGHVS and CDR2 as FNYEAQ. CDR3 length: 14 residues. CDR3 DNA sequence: TGTGCCAGCAGCTCCGGGCCCCCGAGCGGCATTCAGTACTTC. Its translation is CASSSGPPSGIQYF.